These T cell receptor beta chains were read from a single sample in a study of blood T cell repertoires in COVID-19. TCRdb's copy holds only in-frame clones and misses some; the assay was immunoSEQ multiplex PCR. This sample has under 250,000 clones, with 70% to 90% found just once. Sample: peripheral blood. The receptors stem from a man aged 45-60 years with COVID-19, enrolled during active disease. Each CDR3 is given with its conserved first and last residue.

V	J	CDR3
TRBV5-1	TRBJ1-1	CASGTTGGTEAFF
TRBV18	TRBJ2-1	CASSPRGSSVDEQFF
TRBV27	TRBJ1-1	CASSITGSSNTEAFF
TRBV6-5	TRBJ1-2	CASSYSGTENYGYTF
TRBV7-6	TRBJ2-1	CASSSSRSGRQDEQFF
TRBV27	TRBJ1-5	CASSKGDRGINQPQHF
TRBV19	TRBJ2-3	CASSPPGREGGDTQYF
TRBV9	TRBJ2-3	CASSAGRTDTQYF
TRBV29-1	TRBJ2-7	CSVQVGAGSDLGEQYF
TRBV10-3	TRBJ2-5	CAISGDREETQYF
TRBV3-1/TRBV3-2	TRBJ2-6	CASSRWEGASGANVLTF
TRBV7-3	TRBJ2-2	CASSPRLAGANTGELFF